The 14 T cell receptor beta chains in this list originate from one sample, sequenced in a study of CD8 T cells in ankylosing spondylitis. TCRdb re-analysed the 5' RACE reads in MiXCR, keeping a single row per CDR3 protein. The sample includes some 250,000 distinct CDR3 sequences, under 30% of them seen just once. The sample taken for sequencing was blood, either unsorted or a sorted T cell fraction (not recorded which). These receptors all stem from a male donor with ankylosing spondylitis or in good health (not recorded which).

This clonotype was observed at least ten times. J is TRBJ2-2 and V is TRBV20-1; D ambiguous. Germline CDR1 and CDR2: DFQATT and SNEGSKA (reference sequence). The CDR3 length is 13 residues. V lost 4 bases to trimming and J lost 7 bases, with 13 bases between them. CDR3 sequence: CSAIPWSGGELFF. Here the CDR3 DNA reads TGCAGTGCTATACCCTGGTCGGGCGGGGAGCTGTTTTTT.

This rearrangement joins TRBV20-1 to TRBJ2-7; D is possibly TRBD1 (6 bases). The CDR3 has 14 residues. Per germline, CDR1 DFQATT and CDR2 SNEGSKA (reference sequence). V was clipped by 6 bases and J by 3 bases, with 18 bases between them. CDR3 sequence (DNA): TGCAGTGCCCGACCCCAGGGGTTTATCTACGAGCAGTACTTC. Protein product: CSARPQGFIYEQYF.

There are many counts of this clonotype. The rearrangement joins TRBV6-1 to TRBJ2-3; D ambiguous. Trimming took off 1 base at V and 4 bases at J, with 12 bases between the two ends. Germline CDR1 is MNHNS and CDR2 is SASEGT. The CDR3 length is 15 residues. In nucleotides, the CDR3 is TGTGCCAGCAGTGAAGAGGCCAGTAAGGCAGATACGCAGTATTTT. Translated, it gives CASSEEASKADTQYF.

CDR3 DNA sequence: TGTGCCAGTCGCCGTGGGGACGGTTCCATCGGGGCCAACGTCCTGACTTTC. It is translated as CASRRGDGSIGANVLTF. The chain employs TRBV19 and TRBJ2-6, with D possibly being TRBD1 or TRBD2 (5 bases each). The CDR3 totals 17 residues. Germline V gives CDR1 LNHDA, CDR2 SQIVND (reference sequence). V was trimmed by 8 bases and J by 4 bases, leaving 21 bases between them.

This clonotype was observed a few times. The chain combines TRBV5-1 with TRBJ2-2; 10 bases map to TRBD2. The CDR3 runs 18 residues. The V gene end was trimmed by 0 bases and the J gene end by 1 base; junction bases not matched to a gene: 6. From germline, CDR1 is SGHRS and CDR2 YFSETQ. The CDR3 DNA sequence: TGCGCCAGCAGCTTGGCCCTAGCGGGAGTCGTGAACACCGGGGAGCTGTTTTTT. It is translated as CASSLALAGVVNTGELFF. Full variable domain (rest looked up from reference TRBV5-1 and TRBJ2-2): KAGVTQTPRYLIKTRGQQVTLSCSPISGHRSVSWYQQTPGQGLQFLFEYFSETQRNKGNFPGRFSGRQFSNSRSEMNVSTLELGDSALYLCASSLALAGVVNTGELFFGEGSRLTVL.

In DNA form, the CDR3 reads TGCGCCAGCAGCTCTAGCGGAACCAACAGGAATGAGCAGTTCTTC. Encoded protein: CASSSSGTNRNEQFF. V is TRBV5-1 and J is TRBJ2-1, with 7 bases aligning to TRBD2. This CDR3 has 15 residues. Germline V gives CDR1 SGHRS, CDR2 YFSETQ. Unmatched junction bases numbered 10, after V lost 3 bases and J lost 7 bases.

This clonotype has ten or more counts. The rearrangement uses TRBV27 and TRBJ2-7; no firm D call. V lost 0 bases and J lost 12, with 3 bases in between. Per germline, CDR1 MNHEY and CDR2 SMNVEV (reference sequence). This CDR3 has 9 amino acids. CDR3 nucleotide sequence: TGTGCCAGCAGTTTATCGCGGTACTTC. The encoded protein is CASSLSRYF.

This clonotype was counted between two and nine times. The chain joins TRBV20-1 to TRBJ2-7, with a tentative D call TRBD1 (6 bases). Germline V lookup: CDR1 DFQATT, CDR2 SNEGSKA (reference sequence). V lost 6 bases, J lost 1 base, and 10 bases lay in between. This CDR3 has 12 residues. CDR3 sequence: CSADRPSYEQYF. CDR3 nucleotides: TGCAGTGCCGACAGGCCATCCTACGAGCAGTACTTC.

This clonotype occurred many times. This chain connects TRBV20-1 to TRBJ2-1, with no clear D. The V end was cut by 3 bases, the J end by 0 bases, with 12 bases between. Germline CDR1 reads DFQATT; CDR2 reads SNEGSKA (reference sequence). This CDR3 is built from 15 residues. CDR3 bases: TGCAGTGCTAGGAATACGGAATACTCCTACAATGAGCAGTTCTTC. Encoded protein: CSARNTEYSYNEQFF.

There are many counts of this clonotype. The rearrangement links TRBV7-6 to TRBJ1-1; 9 bases align to TRBD1. Germline CDR1 and CDR2: SGHVS and FNYEAQ. The J segment lost 0 bases and the V segment lost 3 bases, leaving 2 bases of the junction unmatched. The CDR3 runs 15 residues. The CDR3 spells CASSFTGGLNTEAFF. The CDR3, as DNA: TGTGCCAGCAGCTTCACAGGGGGCCTGAACACTGAAGCTTTCTTT.

The V call is TRBV4-2, the J call TRBJ2-1; 11 nucleotides match TRBD2. The CDR3 has 15 amino acids. The J segment lost 5 bases and the V segment lost 2 bases, leaving 2 bases of the junction unmatched. CDR1 and CDR2 from the germline V gene are LGHNA and YNFKEQ. In nucleotides, the CDR3 is TGTGCCAGCAGCCAACCACTAGCGGGGGACAATGAGCAGTTCTTC. Residues: CASSQPLAGDNEQFF.

This clonotype was picked up many times. The rearrangement uses TRBV6-1 and TRBJ2-3; 9 bases are shared with TRBD2. Looked up from germline, CDR1 is MNHNS and CDR2 is SASEGT. The CDR3 is 15 residues long. Trimming took 8 bases from V and 7 from J; bases not matched to a gene: 13. CDR3 sequence (DNA): TGTGCCAGCCGGACACGGACTAGCGCTCGTTATACGCAGTATTTT. It translates to CASRTRTSARYTQYF.

This clonotype was counted between two and nine times. The chain couples TRBV29-1 to TRBJ2-7, with TRBD2 matching 7 bases. This CDR3 comprises 12 residues. CDR1 is SQVTM and CDR2 is ANQGSEA in the germline V gene. J was trimmed by 2 bases and V by 4 bases; bases with no gene match: 2. In nucleotides, the CDR3 is TGCAGCGTTGCTGGGGGGGCCTACGAGCAGTACTTC. This codes for CSVAGGAYEQYF.

This clonotype occurred a few times. The gene calls are TRBV20-1 and TRBJ2-5, with D possibly TRBD1 on 5 matching bases. CDR3 length: 13 amino acids. V was shortened by 6 bases and J by 2 bases, with 13 bases between the two germline ends. Per germline, CDR1 DFQATT and CDR2 SNEGSKA (reference sequence). CDR3 DNA sequence: TGCAGTGCCCCAGACGGACAACAAGAGACCCAGTACTTC. The encoded protein is CSAPDGQQETQYF.